This TCR beta chain is from a study of blood T cell repertoires in COVID-19. Overall study context: Nucleic acid was either cDNA or gDNA, and it came from T cells, B-cell-depleted T cells, or PBMCs.

Original data processing: Amplified reference gene primers provided the basis for estimating nucleated cell counts. The assay was immunoSEQ multiplex PCR, and TCRdb's table has in-frame clones only and misses some. That table furnishes V, J and clone size, whereas the DNA furnished D and trimming. The repertoire has about 480,000 clones, approximately 89% of them found once; the top ten carry roughly 12%. Those enrolled in Seattle joined during active infection and were followed longitudinally afterward. This CDR3 is 12 amino acids long. The V end was cut by 7 bases, the J end by 7 bases, with 16 bases between. Germline values: CDR1 GTSNPN, CDR2 SVGIG (reference sequence).

Sequencing input: peripheral blood. The chain carries TRBV30 and TRBJ1-1, with D perhaps matching TRBD1 (6 bases). The origin of this receptor is a woman aged 45-59 years with COVID-19, enrolled during active disease. CDR3 nucleotide sequence: TGTGCCTACGGACAGACACAAATTGAAGCTTTCTTT. It yields the protein CAYGQTQIEAFF.